Listed here is a single T cell receptor (beta chain). This sample is part of a study of shared clonotypes between healthy human individuals. Running of the assay took place at deep level. Clones were sequenced by immunoSEQ multiplex PCR, and TCRdb holds only the in-frame ones, with some missing. The sample has 2 million or so clones; about 95% are singletons. Naive CD8 cells were CD45RO-negative, positively selected for CCR7, excluding terminally differentiated effector memory CD45RA+ cells. The donor population consisted of healthy HIV-negative adults with no recent acute infections or vaccinations. Trimming stripped 0 bases from V and 6 bases from J, with 17 bases between. The CDR3 length is 16 residues. Germline V gives CDR1 PRHDT, CDR2 FYEKMQ (reference sequence).

The TCR was taken from a man aged 18 to 29 in good health. This chain joins TRBV13 and TRBJ1-1, with D unclear. Specimen: naive CD8+ T cells sorted from blood. CDR3 sequence: CASSLGPSHPKAEAFF. CDR3 sequence (DNA): TGTGCCAGCAGCTTAGGCCCTAGTCACCCGAAGGCTGAAGCTTTCTTT.